This TCR beta chain was identified in a study of T cells in localized non-small cell lung cancer. Study-wide findings and caveats: Adjacent lung exhibited a median of 57 among the 100 most abundant tumor clones.

For this clone: No antigen is known for it. A read error may produce the germline difference seen at one junction end.

Using immunoSEQ multiplex PCR, the repertoire was profiled, and TCRdb retains in-frame clones only, with some absent. The sample includes about 23,000 clones, around 88% of them seen just once. This sequence originates from a woman aged 40-69 years with stage III lung adenocarcinoma. This specimen was peripheral blood mononuclear cells, taken before any cancer treatment.

This CDR3 reads CASSQGGLVKDIQYF. The CDR3 nucleotides read TGTGCCAGCAGCCAAGGAGGACTAGTCAAAGACATTCAGTACTTC. The chain has TRBV14 and TRBJ2-4, with 7 nucleotides matching TRBD2. Germline-derived CDR1 and CDR2 are SGHDN and FVKESK. CDR3 size: 15 residues.